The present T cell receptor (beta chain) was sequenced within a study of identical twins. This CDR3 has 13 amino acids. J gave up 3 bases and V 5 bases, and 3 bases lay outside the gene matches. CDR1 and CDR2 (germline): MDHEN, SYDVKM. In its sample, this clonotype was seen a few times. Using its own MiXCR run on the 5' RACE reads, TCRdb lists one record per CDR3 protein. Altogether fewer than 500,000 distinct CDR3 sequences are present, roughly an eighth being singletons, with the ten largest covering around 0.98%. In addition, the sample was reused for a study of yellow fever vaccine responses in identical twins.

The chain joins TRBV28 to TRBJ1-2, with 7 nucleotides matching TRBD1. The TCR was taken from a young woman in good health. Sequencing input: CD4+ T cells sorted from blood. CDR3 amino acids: CASSPGQHYGYTF. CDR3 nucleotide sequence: TGTGCCAGCAGTCCGGGACAGCACTATGGCTACACCTTC.